The rows below give T cell receptor beta chains drawn from one sample of a study of blood T cells in healthy people across ages. TCRdb passed the 5' RACE reads through MiXCR, listing each CDR3 protein once. Among 1.5 million to 2 million distinct CDR3 sequences listed, around half were seen once. Sequenced sample: blood. Receptors originate from a woman aged 40 to 50 in good health. The CDR3 runs from the conserved cysteine through the conserved F or W. A D gene is named only where the DNA matches it firmly. Expanded clones are given a class, and other clones once, few, many or no size at all.

size: -
D: -
J: TRBJ2-3
V: TRBV29-1
CDR3: CSATTGTQYF
DNA: TGCAGCGCAACAACAGGGACGCAGTATTTT

size: -
D: -
J: TRBJ1-2
V: TRBV29-1
CDR3: CSVEDTTNYGYTF
DNA: TGCAGCGTTGAAGATACCACTAACTATGGCTACACCTTC

size: few
D: -
J: TRBJ2-6
V: TRBV27
CDR3: CASSLYTGSSGANVLTF
DNA: TGTGCCAGCAGTTTATACACAGGGAGCTCTGGGGCCAACGTCCTGACTTTC

size: -
D: -
J: TRBJ2-1
V: TRBV13
CDR3: CASSLVGYQDEQFF
DNA: TGTGCCAGCAGCTTAGTAGGTTACCAGGATGAGCAGTTCTTC

size: -
D: TRBD2
J: TRBJ2-7
V: TRBV7-2
CDR3: CASSLELAEYEQYF
DNA: TGTGCCAGCAGCTTAGAGCTAGCGGAATACGAGCAGTACTTC

size: -
D: -
J: TRBJ2-5
V: TRBV6-8
CDR3: CASSYPREETQYF
DNA: TGTGCCAGCAGTTATCCCAGGGAAGAGACCCAGTACTTC

size: few
D: -
J: TRBJ2-5
V: TRBV12-3/TRBV12-4
CDR3: CASSSNRFQETQYF
DNA: TGTGCCAGCAGTTCCAACAGATTCCAAGAGACCCAGTACTTC

size: few
D: -
J: TRBJ2-3
V: TRBV4-2
CDR3: CASSQAGTEDTQYF
DNA: TGTGCCAGCAGCCAAGCGGGGACGGAAGATACGCAGTATTTT

size: few
D: TRBD2
J: TRBJ2-1
V: TRBV27
CDR3: CASSLATGTSYNEQFF
DNA: TGTGCCAGCAGTTTAGCTACCGGGACTAGCTACAATGAGCAGTTCTTC

size: -
D: -
J: TRBJ1-4
V: TRBV7-6
CDR3: CASSLARVGTTNEKLFF
DNA: TGTGCCAGCAGCTTAGCCCGGGTGGGGACAACTAATGAAAAACTGTTTTTT

size: -
D: -
J: TRBJ2-3
V: TRBV29-1
CDR3: CSARGARGLTDTQYF
DNA: TGCAGCGCCCGAGGGGCCAGGGGTCTTACAGATACGCAGTATTTT

size: -
D: -
J: TRBJ2-1
V: TRBV5-6
CDR3: CASSLDWGRIYNEQFF
DNA: TGTGCCAGCAGCTTGGATTGGGGGCGCATCTACAATGAGCAGTTCTTC

size: few
D: TRBD1
J: TRBJ2-5
V: TRBV6-1
CDR3: CASSEGSRQGQEETQYF
DNA: TGTGCCAGCAGTGAAGGATCGAGACAGGGTCAGGAAGAGACCCAGTACTTC

size: many
D: TRBD1
J: TRBJ2-7
V: TRBV6-1
CDR3: CASSPTGVSYEQYF
DNA: TGTGCCAGCAGCCCGACAGGGGTCTCCTACGAGCAGTACTTC

size: -
D: -
J: TRBJ1-2
V: TRBV24-1
CDR3: CATSAGTGGYTF
DNA: TGTGCCACCAGTGCGGGGACGGGTGGCTACACCTTC

size: -
D: -
J: TRBJ1-4
V: TRBV5-1
CDR3: CASSLEGVSNEKLFF
DNA: TGCGCCAGCAGCTTGGAGGGGGTTTCTAATGAAAAACTGTTTTTT

size: -
D: -
J: TRBJ2-5
V: TRBV10-3
CDR3: CAISADRGAAGSSQYF
DNA: TGTGCCATCAGTGCCGATCGGGGGGCAGCGGGTTCGTCCCAGTACTTC

size: -
D: TRBD1
J: TRBJ2-3
V: TRBV27
CDR3: CASRKRQGADTQYF
DNA: TGTGCCAGCAGGAAGCGACAGGGGGCAGATACGCAGTATTTT

size: -
D: TRBD2
J: TRBJ2-3
V: TRBV12-3/TRBV12-4
CDR3: CASSTGGARDMEYF
DNA: TGTGCCAGCAGTACCGGGGGGGCCAGAGATATGGAGTATTTT

size: few
D: -
J: TRBJ2-1
V: TRBV6-2/TRBV6-3
CDR3: CASSYTASSYNEQFF
DNA: TGTGCCAGCAGTTACACAGCAAGCTCCTACAATGAGCAGTTCTTC

size: few
D: -
J: TRBJ2-1
V: TRBV6-5
CDR3: CASSPDSNKQFF
DNA: TGTGCCAGCAGCCCCGATAGCAACAAGCAGTTCTTC

size: few
D: -
J: TRBJ2-3
V: TRBV20-1
CDR3: CSATYSTDTQYF
DNA: TGCAGTGCTACCTACAGCACAGATACGCAGTATTTT

size: few
D: TRBD1
J: TRBJ2-7
V: TRBV7-2
CDR3: CASSTRTGVAYEQYF
DNA: TGTGCCAGCAGCACGCGGACAGGGGTCGCCTACGAGCAGTACTTC

size: -
D: TRBD2
J: TRBJ2-4
V: TRBV2
CDR3: CANISASGGSPGIQYF
DNA: TGTGCCAACATTTCGGCTAGCGGGGGGTCCCCAGGCATTCAGTACTTC

size: -
D: TRBD1
J: TRBJ2-5
V: TRBV4-1
CDR3: CTSSQSYPGQWGETQYF
DNA: TGCACCAGCAGCCAAAGCTACCCGGGACAGTGGGGAGAGACCCAGTACTTC

size: -
D: TRBD1
J: TRBJ1-4
V: TRBV10-3
CDR3: CAISEGTGDQEKLFF
DNA: TGTGCCATCAGTGAAGGGACAGGGGATCAAGAAAAACTGTTTTTT

size: -
D: TRBD2
J: TRBJ2-7
V: TRBV20-1
CDR3: CSALRTSGGAANEQYF
DNA: TGCAGTGCCCTCAGGACTAGCGGGGGGGCCGCAAACGAGCAGTACTTC

size: -
D: -
J: TRBJ2-7
V: TRBV4-3
CDR3: CASSQEVRVTYEQYF
DNA: TGCGCCAGCAGCCAAGAGGTCAGGGTTACCTACGAGCAGTACTTC

size: -
D: -
J: TRBJ2-5
V: TRBV28
CDR3: CASSSPGKERQETQYF
DNA: TGTGCCAGCAGTTCCCCGGGAAAGGAACGTCAAGAGACCCAGTACTTC

size: few
D: -
J: TRBJ2-7
V: TRBV20-1
CDR3: CSAPRDSYEQYF
DNA: TGCAGTGCTCCTCGGGATTCCTACGAGCAGTACTTC

size: -
D: -
J: TRBJ1-1
V: TRBV25-1
CDR3: CASRSEGANTEAFF
DNA: TGTGCCAGCAGGAGTGAGGGCGCTAACACTGAAGCTTTCTTT

size: few
D: -
J: TRBJ2-3
V: TRBV3-1
CDR3: CASSQDLRTSTDTQYF
DNA: TGTGCCAGCAGCCAAGATCTGAGGACTAGCACAGATACGCAGTATTTT

size: -
D: TRBD2
J: TRBJ2-3
V: TRBV4-1
CDR3: CASSQDLRAGGWDTQYF
DNA: TGCGCCAGCAGCCAAGATCTTAGAGCGGGGGGGTGGGATACGCAGTATTTT

size: -
D: TRBD2
J: TRBJ2-3
V: TRBV5-5
CDR3: CASSYGTSGGPTDTQYF
DNA: TGTGCCAGCAGCTATGGGACTAGCGGGGGGCCGACAGATACGCAGTATTTT

size: -
D: TRBD1
J: TRBJ1-2
V: TRBV3-1
CDR3: CASSQAPGTGDYGYTF
DNA: TGTGCCAGCAGCCAAGCCCCCGGGACAGGGGACTATGGCTACACCTTC

size: few
D: TRBD2
J: TRBJ2-1
V: TRBV7-2
CDR3: CASSRPGLAGVSEQFF
DNA: TGTGCCAGCAGCCGGCCGGGACTAGCGGGGGTGAGTGAGCAGTTCTTC

size: -
D: TRBD2
J: TRBJ2-3
V: TRBV6-5
CDR3: CATGLAGPLDTQYF
DNA: TGTGCCACGGGACTAGCGGGGCCTCTGGATACGCAGTATTTT

size: -
D: -
J: TRBJ2-1
V: TRBV7-2
CDR3: CASSLSGKTQFF
DNA: TGTGCCAGCAGCTTGAGTGGGAAGACCCAGTTCTTC

size: few
D: TRBD1
J: TRBJ1-6
V: TRBV5-6
CDR3: CASRGTGGRSPLHF
DNA: TGTGCCAGCAGGGGGACAGGGGGCCGCTCACCCCTCCACTTT

size: once
D: -
J: TRBJ1-5
V: TRBV2
CDR3: CATKGLGGNQPQHF
DNA: TGTGCCACCAAGGGGCTCGGGGGCAATCAGCCCCAGCATTTT

size: -
D: -
J: TRBJ1-1
V: TRBV20-1
CDR3: CSARAVGLQNTEAFF
DNA: TGCAGTGCTAGAGCTGTGGGGCTACAGAACACTGAAGCTTTCTTT

size: few
D: -
J: TRBJ2-7
V: TRBV28
CDR3: CASSLLVRRYEQYF
DNA: TGTGCCAGCAGTTTACTGGTCAGGAGATACGAGCAGTACTTC

size: -
D: -
J: TRBJ1-1
V: TRBV20-1
CDR3: CSAFLLGRASIEETEAFF
DNA: TGCAGTGCTTTTCTCCTAGGCAGGGCCTCCATAGAGGAGACTGAAGCTTTCTTT

size: -
D: -
J: TRBJ2-7
V: TRBV7-9
CDR3: CASSLALAPYEQYF
DNA: TGTGCCAGCAGCTTAGCGCTCGCTCCCTACGAGCAGTACTTC

size: -
D: -
J: TRBJ2-5
V: TRBV9
CDR3: CASSVAVGLPGETQYF
DNA: TGTGCCAGCAGCGTAGCTGTAGGACTCCCGGGAGAGACCCAGTACTTC